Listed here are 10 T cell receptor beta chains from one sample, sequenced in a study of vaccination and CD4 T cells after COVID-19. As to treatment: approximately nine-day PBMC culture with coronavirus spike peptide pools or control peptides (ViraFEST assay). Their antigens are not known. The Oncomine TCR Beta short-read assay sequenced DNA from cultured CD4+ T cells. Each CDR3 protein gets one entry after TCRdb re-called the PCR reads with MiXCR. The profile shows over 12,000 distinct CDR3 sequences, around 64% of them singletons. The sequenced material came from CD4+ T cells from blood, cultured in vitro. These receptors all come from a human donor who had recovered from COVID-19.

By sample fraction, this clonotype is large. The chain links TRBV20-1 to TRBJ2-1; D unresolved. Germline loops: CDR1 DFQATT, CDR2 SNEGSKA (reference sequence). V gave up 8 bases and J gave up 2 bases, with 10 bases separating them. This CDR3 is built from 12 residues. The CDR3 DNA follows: TGCAGTACCGACCAAGCCTACAATGAGCAGTTCTTC. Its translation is CSTDQAYNEQFF.

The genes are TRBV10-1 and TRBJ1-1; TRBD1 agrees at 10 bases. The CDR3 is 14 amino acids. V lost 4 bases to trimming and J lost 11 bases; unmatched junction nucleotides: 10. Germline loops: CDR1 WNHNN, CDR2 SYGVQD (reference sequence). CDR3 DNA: TGCGCCAGCAGTGGATCCGGGACAGGGGTTCTGGCTTTCTTT. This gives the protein CASSGSGTGVLAFF.

The DNA for the CDR3 is TGTGCCAGCACCACACCCCGGGACAGGGGGTACGAGCAGTACTTC. This sequence encodes CASTTPRDRGYEQYF. This chain connects TRBV6-4 to TRBJ2-7; 11 nucleotides match TRBD1. With V trimmed by 7 bases and J by 4 bases, 9 bases remained unmatched. CDR3 length: 15 amino acids. From germline, CDR1 is MRHNA and CDR2 SNTAGT.

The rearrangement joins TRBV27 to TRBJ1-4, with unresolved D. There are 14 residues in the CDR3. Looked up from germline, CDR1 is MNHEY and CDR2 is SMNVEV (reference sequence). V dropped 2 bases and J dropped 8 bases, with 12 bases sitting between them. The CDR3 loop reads CASSLGQWEEKLFF. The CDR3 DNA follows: TGTGCCAGCAGTTTAGGTCAATGGGAGGAAAAACTGTTTTTT.

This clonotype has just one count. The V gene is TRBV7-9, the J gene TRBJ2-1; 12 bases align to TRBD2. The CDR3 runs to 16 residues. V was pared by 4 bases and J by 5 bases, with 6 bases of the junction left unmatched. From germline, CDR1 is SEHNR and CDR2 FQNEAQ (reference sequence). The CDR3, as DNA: TGTGCCAGCAGCTCGTTGCGACTAGCGGGAGACAATGAGCAGTTCTTC. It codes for CASSSLRLAGDNEQFF.

The CDR3 protein is CASTIDRGLIGYTF. DNA of the CDR3: TGTGCCAGCACCATCGACAGGGGGTTAATTGGCTACACCTTC. The chain carries TRBV6-2 or TRBV6-3 and TRBJ1-2; 9 bases line up with TRBD1. The CDR3 is 14 residues long. V gave up 7 bases and J gave up 7 bases; unmatched junction bases: 10. The germline gives CDR1 MNHEY, CDR2 SVGEGT.

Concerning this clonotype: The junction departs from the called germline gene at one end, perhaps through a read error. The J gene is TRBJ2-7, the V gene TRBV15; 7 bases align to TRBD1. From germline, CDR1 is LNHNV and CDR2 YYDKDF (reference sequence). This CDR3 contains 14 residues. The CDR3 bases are TGTGCCACCAGGAGAGGGAGAGGGGGCTCCGAGCAGTACTTC. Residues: CATRRGRGGSEQYF.

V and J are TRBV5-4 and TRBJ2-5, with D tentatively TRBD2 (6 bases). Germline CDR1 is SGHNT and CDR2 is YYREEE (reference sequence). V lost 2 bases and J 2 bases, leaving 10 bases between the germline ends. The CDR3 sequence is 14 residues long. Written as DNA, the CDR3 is TGTGCCAGCAGCTTCTGGGGGGAACAAGAGACCCAGTACTTC. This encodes CASSFWGEQETQYF.

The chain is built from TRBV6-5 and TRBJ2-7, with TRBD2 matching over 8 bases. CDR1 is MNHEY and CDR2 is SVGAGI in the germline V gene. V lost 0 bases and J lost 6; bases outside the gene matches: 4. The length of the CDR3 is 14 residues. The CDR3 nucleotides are TGTGCCAGCAGTTACTCAGGCGGGGGGCTCGAGCAGTACTTC. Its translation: CASSYSGGGLEQYF.

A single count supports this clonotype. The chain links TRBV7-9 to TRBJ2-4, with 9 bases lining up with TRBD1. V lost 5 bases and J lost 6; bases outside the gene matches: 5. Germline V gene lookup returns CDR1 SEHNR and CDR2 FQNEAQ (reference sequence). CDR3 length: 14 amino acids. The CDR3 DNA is TGTGCCAGCAGCAACGGACAGGGGTTAAACATTCAGTACTTC. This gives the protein CASSNGQGLNIQYF.